This T cell receptor beta chain is drawn from a study of cytomegalovirus exposure and HLA in healthy donors. The study's findings and limits: Indistinguishable V segments such as TRBV6-2 and TRBV6-3 were excluded. The classifier reportedly diagnosed cytomegalovirus status with high sensitivity and specificity.

The PCR ran on 60 Vbeta and 13 Jbeta primers. Using immunoSEQ multiplex PCR, the repertoire was profiled, and TCRdb retains in-frame clones only, with some absent. The data show about 120,000 clones, about 79% seen once. The CDR3 length is 20 residues. The germline gives CDR1 PRHDT, CDR2 FYEKMQ (reference sequence). V gave up 5 bases and J gave up 0 bases; unmatched junction bases: 15. In this sample, this clone turned up once. The antigen is undetermined. Sequencing used PBMCs. This chain uses TRBV13 with TRBJ2-1; 11 positions agree with TRBD2. The receptor's source is a woman between 50 and 59 years old in good health and CMV-seronegative. The CDR3 coding sequence is TGTGCCAGCAGCACCCTAGGACTAGCGGGTACTAGAAGCTCCTACAATGAGCAGTTCTTC. Translated: CASSTLGLAGTRSSYNEQFF.